The 4 T cell receptor beta chains reported below all come from one sample, sequenced in a study of early T cells in non-severe SARS-CoV-2 infection. TCRdb re-analysed the 5' RACE reads in MiXCR, keeping a single row per CDR3 protein. The sample consists of tens of thousands of distinct CDR3 sequences, 4% to 5% of them appearing once. Sequenced: whole blood. The receptors here all came from an adult who was a healthcare worker with PCR-confirmed SARS-CoV-2 infection or an uninfected control (not recorded which).

This clonotype was counted many times. This rearrangement joins TRBV10-1 to TRBJ2-7; maybe TRBD1 (5 bases). CDR3 size: 14 residues. Germline values: CDR1 WNHNN, CDR2 SYGVQD (reference sequence). The V end was cut by 6 bases, the J end by 5 bases, with 17 bases between. The CDR3 sequence is CASRRFRERDEQYF. CDR3 nucleotide sequence: TGCGCCAGCAGGAGATTCAGGGAAAGGGACGAGCAGTACTTC.

This clonotype was recorded many times. The J gene is TRBJ1-5, the V gene TRBV29-1; D possibly corresponds to TRBD1 (6 bases). The CDR3 spans 13 residues. The germline CDR1 and CDR2 sequences are SQVTM and ANQGSEA. The V and J ends lost 6 bases and 5 bases respectively, with 14 bases between them. The CDR3 region has the DNA TGCAGCGTCGTCGTACAGGGTGATCAGCCCCAGCATTTT. It encodes CSVVVQGDQPQHF.

This clonotype occurred many times. The chain combines TRBV10-3 with TRBJ2-7; D unresolved. The CDR3 has 16 amino acids. Germline lookup yields CDR1 ENHRY and CDR2 SYGVKD. Trimming left V 3 bases short and J 0 bases short, with 15 bases between. CDR3 in DNA: TGTGCCATCAGTGACCCCGGCCTAGGCCCCTCCTACGAGCAGTACTTC. This codes for CAISDPGLGPSYEQYF.

This clonotype appeared a few times. The rearrangement links TRBV4-3 to TRBJ1-1; no firm D call. V gave up 1 base and J gave up 8 bases, with 11 bases separating them. The CDR3 consists of 13 residues. Germline V CDR1 and CDR2: LGHNA, YSLEER. CDR3 in DNA: TGCGCCAGCAGCCAAGCCCTTGGCAGGGAAGCTTTCTTT. As protein: CASSQALGREAFF.